This T cell receptor (beta chain) came from a study of T cell clones after liver transplantation. Sequencing was performed with immunoSEQ multiplex PCR; in TCRdb, only in-frame clones are kept and a portion is missing. The sample has approximately 72,000 clones; around nine tenths are singletons. Germline CDR1 reads SGHTA; CDR2 reads FQGTGA. CDR3 length equals 15 residues. V was pared by 3 bases and J by 10 bases, with 3 bases of the junction left unmatched. The sample here was CD4+ T cells from blood, taken before liver transplant. The clonotype comes from a human donor who received a liver transplant. This chain joins TRBV7-3 and TRBJ2-1, with 16 bases matching TRBD2. The CDR3 loop reads CASSFGTSGRAEQFF. The CDR3 DNA reads as TGTGCCAGCAGCTTCGGGACTAGCGGGAGGGCAGAGCAGTTCTTC.